These T cell receptor beta chains were read from a single sample in a study of beta chain features in type 1 diabetes. The table came from immunoSEQ multiplex PCR; TCRdb's copy has only in-frame clones and leaves some out. The profile shows 250,000 or so clones, 27% of them singletons. Input material: central memory CD4+ T cells from blood. Receptors were obtained from a man younger than 40 in good health. The CDR3 runs from the conserved cysteine through the conserved F or W. The order of the fields is J gene, D gene, V gene, clone size, CDR3 protein, CDR3 DNA. The D gene is left open where the match is weak. Clone size appears in some rows only: once, few, many, or a class for an expanded clone.

TRBJ1-6 | . | TRBV27 | few | CASSSSVGSPLHF | TGTGCCAGCAGTTCCTCGGTGGGTTCACCCCTCCACTTT
TRBJ2-1 | TRBD2 | TRBV9 | few | CASSATSGAYNEQFF | TGTGCCAGCAGCGCTACTAGCGGGGCATACAATGAGCAGTTCTTC
TRBJ2-3 | TRBD2 | TRBV25-1 | few | CASSARGGRSTDTQYF | TGTGCCAGCAGTGCCCGGGGGGGGCGCAGCACAGATACGCAGTATTTT
TRBJ2-1 | TRBD2 | TRBV7-8 | . | CASSRLAGLNDEQFF | TGTGCCAGCAGCCGACTAGCGGGTCTTAATGATGAGCAGTTCTTC
TRBJ2-5 | . | TRBV9 | . | CASSPQGETQYF | TGTGCCAGCAGCCCCCAGGGAGAGACCCAGTACTTC
TRBJ2-7 | . | TRBV2 | few | CASSEPQGSYEQYF | TGTGCCAGCAGTGAGCCCCAGGGTTCCTACGAGCAGTACTTC
TRBJ2-1 | TRBD2 | TRBV10-3 | few | CAISDQRGAPRGEQFF | TGTGCCATCAGTGACCAGCGGGGGGCCCCAAGGGGTGAGCAGTTCTTC
TRBJ2-7 | . | TRBV27 | . | CASSPGLRSSYEQYF | TGTGCCAGCAGTCCCGGACTCCGGAGCTCCTACGAGCAGTACTTC
TRBJ1-4 | . | TRBV5-6 | few | CASSSSLSNFGLFF | TGTGCCAGCAGCTCTTCCTTGAGCAATTTCGGGCTGTTTTTT
TRBJ2-1 | . | TRBV7-2 | . | CASSLSWRSYNEQFF | TGTGCCAGCAGCTTAAGTTGGCGGTCCTACAATGAGCAGTTCTTC
TRBJ1-4 | . | TRBV5-1 | many | CASSLAGSDGEKLFF | TGCGCCAGCAGCTTGGCCGGCTCCGATGGGGAAAAACTGTTTTTT
TRBJ2-5 | TRBD1 | TRBV6-5 | . | CASSNSGGETQYF | TGTGCCAGCAGCAACTCAGGGGGAGAGACCCAGTACTTC
TRBJ1-1 | . | TRBV5-1 | many | CASSPRQNTEAFF | TGCGCCAGCAGCCCGAGACAGAACACTGAAGCTTTCTTT
TRBJ2-1 | . | TRBV10-3 | few | CAISELGTEQFF | TGTGCCATCAGTGAGTTGGGTACTGAGCAGTTCTTC
TRBJ2-3 | . | TRBV6-5 | few | CASSYGGESADTQYF | TGTGCCAGCAGTTACGGCGGGGAATCGGCAGATACGCAGTATTTT
TRBJ1-2 | . | TRBV21-1 | few | CASRQRRDHYGYTF | TGTGCCAGCCGACAGAGGCGGGATCACTATGGCTACACCTTC
TRBJ2-7 | . | TRBV5-1 | . | CASRDRDTYEQYF | TGCGCCAGCAGGGACCGGGACACTTACGAGCAGTACTTC
TRBJ2-1 | . | TRBV29-1 | few | CSVERGVNEQFF | TGCAGCGTTGAGAGGGGAGTCAATGAGCAGTTCTTC
TRBJ2-5 | . | TRBV6-6 | . | CASSYSGGRETQYF | TGTGCCAGCAGTTACTCTGGGGGCAGGGAGACCCAGTACTTC
TRBJ2-6 | . | TRBV5-6 | . | CASSFDRSSGANVLTF | TGTGCCAGCAGCTTTGACAGAAGCTCTGGGGCCAACGTCCTGACTTTC
TRBJ2-3 | TRBD2 | TRBV29-1 | . | CSAGRDPSGDTQYF | TGCAGCGCCGGACGAGACCCTAGCGGAGATACGCAGTATTTT
TRBJ2-3 | . | TRBV7-9 | few | CASSPSGDTQYF | TGTGCCAGCAGCCCCTCGGGAGATACGCAGTATTTT
TRBJ2-1 | . | TRBV29-1 | . | CSLILGKNEQFF | TGCAGTCTTATCCTAGGGAAGAATGAGCAGTTCTTC
TRBJ2-7 | TRBD2 | TRBV5-6 | . | CASSSLGGGATEQYF | TGTGCCAGCAGCTCCCTTGGCGGGGGGGCCACCGAGCAGTACTTC
TRBJ2-7 | . | TRBV19 | . | CASSSEPRTAYEQYF | TGTGCCAGTAGTTCGGAACCCCGGACAGCCTACGAGCAGTACTTC
TRBJ1-2 | . | TRBV13 | . | CASSPDLGGLSYGYTF | TGTGCCAGCAGCCCTGACTTAGGGGGGCTTTCCTATGGCTACACCTTC
TRBJ2-5 | TRBD1 | TRBV30 | . | CAWSLKTGGRETQYF | TGTGCCTGGAGTCTAAAGACAGGGGGTAGAGAGACCCAGTACTTC
TRBJ2-5 | . | TRBV7-8 | . | CASSLETGTQYF | TGTGCCAGCAGCTTAGAGACTGGGACCCAGTACTTC
TRBJ2-3 | . | TRBV9 | . | CASSVAGRGTDTQYF | TGTGCCAGCAGCGTAGCGGGGCGGGGTACAGATACGCAGTATTTT
TRBJ2-3 | . | TRBV27 | . | CASSLRDSTDTQYF | TGTGCCAGCAGCCTACGGGACTCCACAGATACGCAGTATTTT
TRBJ2-1 | TRBD1 | TRBV5-1 | few | CASSWTGETYNEQFF | TGCGCCAGCAGCTGGACAGGGGAGACCTACAATGAGCAGTTCTTC
TRBJ2-1 | TRBD2 | TRBV28 | . | CASSLYGGRAAYRNEQFF | TGTGCCAGCAGTTTATACGGCGGGAGGGCCGCGTATAGGAATGAGCAGTTCTTC